This TCR beta chain is from a study of beta chain features in type 1 diabetes. Trimming took off 6 bases at V and 0 bases at J, with 6 bases between the two ends. The CDR3 has 12 residues. Germline lookup yields CDR1 SGHTA and CDR2 FQGNSA. As every portion of the isolated RNA was reverse transcribed, the sequencing read expressed TCRB transcripts. Measured with immunoSEQ multiplex PCR; TCRdb has only the in-frame clones, and not every one. The table has fewer than 650,000 clones, roughly 16% seen once. Averaging roughly 120 mL, one heparinised blood draw came from each individual donor. The purity of all sorted populations exceeded 95%.

The sequenced sample consisted of naive CD4+ T cells from blood. V and J are TRBV7-2 and TRBJ2-7; no clear D. The receptor comes from a man younger than 35 in good health. The chain's CDR3 is CASRGNSYEQYF. The CDR3 coding sequence is TGTGCCAGCAGAGGGAACTCCTACGAGCAGTACTTC.